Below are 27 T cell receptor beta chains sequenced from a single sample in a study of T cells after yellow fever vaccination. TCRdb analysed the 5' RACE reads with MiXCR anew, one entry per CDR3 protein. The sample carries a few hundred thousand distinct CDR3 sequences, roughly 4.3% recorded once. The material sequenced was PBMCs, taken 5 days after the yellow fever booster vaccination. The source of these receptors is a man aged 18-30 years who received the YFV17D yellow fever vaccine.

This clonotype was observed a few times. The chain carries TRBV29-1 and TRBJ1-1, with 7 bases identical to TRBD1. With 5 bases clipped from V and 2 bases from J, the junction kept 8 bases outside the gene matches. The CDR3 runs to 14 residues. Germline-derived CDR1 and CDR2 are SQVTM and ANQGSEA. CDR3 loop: CSVFDRVPNTEAFF. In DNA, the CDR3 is TGCAGCGTTTTTGACAGGGTGCCTAACACTGAAGCTTTCTTT.

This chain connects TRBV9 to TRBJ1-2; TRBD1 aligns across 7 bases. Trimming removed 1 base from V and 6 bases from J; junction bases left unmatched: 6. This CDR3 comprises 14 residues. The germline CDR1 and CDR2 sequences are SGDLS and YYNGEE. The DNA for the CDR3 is TGTGCCAGCAGCGTAAGGACAGGAGGCGATGGCTACACCTTC. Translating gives CASSVRTGGDGYTF.

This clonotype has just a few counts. The CDR3 region is CASSSAPGQVYEQYF. DNA of the CDR3: TGTGCCAGCAGCTCGGCTCCGGGACAGGTCTACGAGCAGTACTTC. The chain is built from TRBV5-4 and TRBJ2-7; TRBD1 matches 8 bases. The length of the CDR3 is 15 residues. Germline lookup yields CDR1 SGHNT and CDR2 YYREEE (reference sequence). With V trimmed by 3 bases and J by 3 bases, 8 bases remained unmatched.

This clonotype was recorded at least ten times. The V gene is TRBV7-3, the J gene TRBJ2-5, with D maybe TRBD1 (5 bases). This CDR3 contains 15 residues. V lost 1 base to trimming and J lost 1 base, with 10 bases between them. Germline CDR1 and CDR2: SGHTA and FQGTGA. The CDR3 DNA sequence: TGTGCCAGCAGCTTAATGTGGGGCCCCCAAGAGACCCAGTACTTC. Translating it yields CASSLMWGPQETQYF.

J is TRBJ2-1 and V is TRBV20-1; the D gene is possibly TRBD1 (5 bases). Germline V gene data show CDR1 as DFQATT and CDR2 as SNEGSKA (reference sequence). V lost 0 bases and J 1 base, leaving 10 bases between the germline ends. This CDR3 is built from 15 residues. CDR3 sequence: CSARDLGASYNEQFF. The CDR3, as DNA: TGCAGTGCTAGAGACCTAGGGGCATCCTACAATGAGCAGTTCTTC.

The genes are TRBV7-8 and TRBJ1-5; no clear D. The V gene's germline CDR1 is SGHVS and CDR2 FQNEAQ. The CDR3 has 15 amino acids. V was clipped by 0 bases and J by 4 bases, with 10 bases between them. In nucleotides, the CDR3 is TGTGCCAGCAGCTTAGCGCGGCTTCCTAATCAGCCCCAGCATTTT. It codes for CASSLARLPNQPQHF.

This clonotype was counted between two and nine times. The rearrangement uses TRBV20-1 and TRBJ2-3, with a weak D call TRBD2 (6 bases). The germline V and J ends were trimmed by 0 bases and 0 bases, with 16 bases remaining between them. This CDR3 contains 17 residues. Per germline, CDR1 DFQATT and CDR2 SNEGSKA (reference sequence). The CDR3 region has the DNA TGCAGTGCTAGAGAAACGGTGCTAGCGTATAGCACAGATACGCAGTATTTT. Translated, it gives CSARETVLAYSTDTQYF.

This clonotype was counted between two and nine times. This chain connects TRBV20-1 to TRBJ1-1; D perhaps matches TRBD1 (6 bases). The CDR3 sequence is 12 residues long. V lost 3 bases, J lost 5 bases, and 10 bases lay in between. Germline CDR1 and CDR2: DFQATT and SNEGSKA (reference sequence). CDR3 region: CSARRGGTEAFF. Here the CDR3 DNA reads TGCAGTGCTAGGAGGGGGGGAACTGAAGCTTTCTTT.

Here the CDR3 DNA reads TGTGCCAGCTCACCAGTGTCCGGGGAAGAAGCTTTCTTT. Its translation is CASSPVSGEEAFF. The rearrangement uses TRBV18 and TRBJ1-1; no reliable D call. The germline V and J ends were trimmed by 2 bases and 8 bases, with 12 bases remaining between them. Per the germline V gene, CDR1 is KGHSH and CDR2 is LQKENI. The CDR3 has 13 amino acids.

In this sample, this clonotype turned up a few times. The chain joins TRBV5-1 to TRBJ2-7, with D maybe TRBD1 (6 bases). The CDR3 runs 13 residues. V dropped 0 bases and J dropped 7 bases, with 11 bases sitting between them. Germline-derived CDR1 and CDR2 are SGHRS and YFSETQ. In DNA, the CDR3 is TGCGCCAGCAGCTTGGCGGGACAATCTGAGCAGTACGTC. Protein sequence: CASSLAGQSEQYV.

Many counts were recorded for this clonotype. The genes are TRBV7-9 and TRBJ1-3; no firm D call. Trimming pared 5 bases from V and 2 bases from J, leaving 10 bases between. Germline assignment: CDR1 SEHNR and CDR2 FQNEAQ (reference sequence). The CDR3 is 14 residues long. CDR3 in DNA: TGTGCCAGCAGCCCCCCCCGGGCTGGAAACACCATATATTTT. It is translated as CASSPPRAGNTIYF.

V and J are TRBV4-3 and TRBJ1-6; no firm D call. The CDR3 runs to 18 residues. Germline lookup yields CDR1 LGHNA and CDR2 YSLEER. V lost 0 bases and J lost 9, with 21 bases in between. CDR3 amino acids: CASSQDRVRLTLASPLHF. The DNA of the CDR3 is TGCGCCAGCAGCCAAGATCGGGTGAGGTTAACTCTGGCTTCACCCCTCCACTTT.

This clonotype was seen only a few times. CDR3 amino acids: CASSGGSNYGYTF. DNA for the CDR3: TGTGCCAGCAGCGGAGGGTCTAACTATGGCTACACCTTC. This sequence joins TRBV9 and TRBJ1-2; D is ambiguous. The ends were cut back, 3 bases at V and 0 bases at J, with 6 bases in the middle. The CDR3 runs to 13 residues. Germline CDR1 is SGDLS and CDR2 is YYNGEE.

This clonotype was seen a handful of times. In nucleotides, the CDR3 is TGCAGCGTTGAATCCCGGTCCGGCTCCTACGAGCAGTACTTC. It is translated as CSVESRSGSYEQYF. The chain links TRBV29-1 to TRBJ2-7; D is unresolved. CDR3 size: 14 residues. V was clipped by 2 bases and J by 0 bases, with 11 bases between them. In germline, CDR1 is SQVTM, CDR2 ANQGSEA.

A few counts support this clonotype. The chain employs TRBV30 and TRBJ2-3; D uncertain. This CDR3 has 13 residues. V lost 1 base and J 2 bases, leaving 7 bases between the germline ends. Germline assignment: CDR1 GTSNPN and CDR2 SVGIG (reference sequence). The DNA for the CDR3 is TGTGCCTGGAGTGGAGACAACACAGATACGCAGTATTTT. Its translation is CAWSGDNTDTQYF.

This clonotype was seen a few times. Here the CDR3 DNA reads TGTGCCAGCTCACCACCCCGCTCCTACGAGCAGTACTTC. Translating gives CASSPPRSYEQYF. The gene calls are TRBV18 and TRBJ2-7; D gene ambiguous. Trimming removed 0 bases at V and 0 bases at J, with 3 bases between. The germline V gene has CDR1 KGHSH and CDR2 LQKENI. This CDR3 comprises 13 residues.

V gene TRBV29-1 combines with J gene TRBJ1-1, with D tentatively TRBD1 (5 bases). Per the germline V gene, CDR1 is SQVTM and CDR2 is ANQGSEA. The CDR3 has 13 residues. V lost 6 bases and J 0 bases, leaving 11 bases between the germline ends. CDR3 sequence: CSVQPGMNTEAFF. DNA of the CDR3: TGCAGCGTGCAACCAGGGATGAACACTGAAGCTTTCTTT.

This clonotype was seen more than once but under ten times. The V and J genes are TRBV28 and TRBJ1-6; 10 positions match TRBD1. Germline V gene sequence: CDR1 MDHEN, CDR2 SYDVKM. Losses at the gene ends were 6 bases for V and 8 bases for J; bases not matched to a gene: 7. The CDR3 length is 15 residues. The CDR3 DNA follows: TGTGCCAGCAGACTGCATGGGACAGGGGATTCACCCCTCCACTTT. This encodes CASRLHGTGDSPLHF.

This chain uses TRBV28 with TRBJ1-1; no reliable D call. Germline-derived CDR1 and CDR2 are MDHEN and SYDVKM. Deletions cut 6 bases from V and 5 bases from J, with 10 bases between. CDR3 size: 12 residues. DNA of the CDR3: TGTGCCAGCAGCATTTTTGGGACTGAAGCTTTCTTT. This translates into CASSIFGTEAFF.

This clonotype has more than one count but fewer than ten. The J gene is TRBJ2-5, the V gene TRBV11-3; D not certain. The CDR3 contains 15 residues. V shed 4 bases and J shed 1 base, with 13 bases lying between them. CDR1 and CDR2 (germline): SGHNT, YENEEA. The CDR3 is CASSSSEISQETQYF. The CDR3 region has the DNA TGTGCCAGCAGCTCCTCCGAGATCAGCCAAGAGACCCAGTACTTC.

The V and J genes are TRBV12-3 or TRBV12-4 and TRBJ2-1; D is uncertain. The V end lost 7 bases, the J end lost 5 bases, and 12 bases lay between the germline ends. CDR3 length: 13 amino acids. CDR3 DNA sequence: TGTGCCAGCAACGGCGGTCCTGACAATGAGCAGTTCTTC. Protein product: CASNGGPDNEQFF.

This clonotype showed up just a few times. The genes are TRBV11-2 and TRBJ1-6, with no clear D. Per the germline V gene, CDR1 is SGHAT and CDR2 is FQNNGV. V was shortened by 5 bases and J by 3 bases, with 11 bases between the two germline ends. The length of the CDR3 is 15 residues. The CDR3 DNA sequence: TGTGCCAGCAGCCCTAGGACGGTCTATAATTCACCCCTCCACTTT. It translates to CASSPRTVYNSPLHF.

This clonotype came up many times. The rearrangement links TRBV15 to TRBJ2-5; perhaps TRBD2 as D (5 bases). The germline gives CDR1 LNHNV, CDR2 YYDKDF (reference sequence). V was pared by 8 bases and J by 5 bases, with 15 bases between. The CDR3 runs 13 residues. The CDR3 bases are TGTGCCACCGGAGGCCCCTCCCGGGAGACCCAGTACTTC. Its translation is CATGGPSRETQYF.

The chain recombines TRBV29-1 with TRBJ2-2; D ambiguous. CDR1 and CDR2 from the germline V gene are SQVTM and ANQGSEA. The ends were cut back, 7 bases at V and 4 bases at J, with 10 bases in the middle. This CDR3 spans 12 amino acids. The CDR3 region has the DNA TGCAGCGCCCGATCATCCACCGGGGAGCTGTTTTTT. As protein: CSARSSTGELFF.

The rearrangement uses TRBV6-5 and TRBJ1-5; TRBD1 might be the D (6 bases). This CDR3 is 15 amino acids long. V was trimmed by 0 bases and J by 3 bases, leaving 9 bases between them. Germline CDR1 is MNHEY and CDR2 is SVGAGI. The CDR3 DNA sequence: TGTGCCAGCAGTTACTCGGGGGCCTCCAATCAGCCCCAGCATTTT. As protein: CASSYSGASNQPQHF.

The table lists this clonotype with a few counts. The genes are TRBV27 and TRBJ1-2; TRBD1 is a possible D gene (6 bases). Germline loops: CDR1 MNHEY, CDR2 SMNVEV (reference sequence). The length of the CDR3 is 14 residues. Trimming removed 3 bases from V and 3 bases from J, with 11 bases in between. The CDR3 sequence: CASSFRGADYGYTF. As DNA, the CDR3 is TGTGCCAGCAGTTTCCGGGGGGCGGACTATGGCTACACCTTC.

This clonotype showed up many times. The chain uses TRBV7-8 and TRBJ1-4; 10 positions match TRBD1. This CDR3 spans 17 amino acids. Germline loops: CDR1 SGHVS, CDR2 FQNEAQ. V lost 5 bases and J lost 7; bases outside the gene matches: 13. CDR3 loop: CASSRGDRGSWGEKLFF. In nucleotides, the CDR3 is TGTGCCAGCAGCCGGGGGGACAGGGGCTCCTGGGGTGAAAAACTGTTTTTT. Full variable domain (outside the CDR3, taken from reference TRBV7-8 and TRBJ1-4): GAGVSQSPRYKVAKRGQDVALRCDPISGHVSLFWYQQALGQGPEFLTYFQNEAQLDKSGLPSDRFFAERPEGSVSTLKIQRTQQEDSAVYLCASSRGDRGSWGEKLFFGSGTQLSVL.